This TCR beta chain was recovered during a study of neurological immune-mediated disorders. General study findings and limits: Phylogenetic grouping assigned the repertoires of 18 of 34 multiple sclerosis patients to a single related-CDR3 cluster, representing a possible signature.

TCRdb analysed the 5' RACE reads with MiXCR anew, one entry per CDR3 protein. The sample lists nearly 60,000 distinct CDR3 sequences, around 3.4% occurring once. This CDR3 is built from 14 residues. Germline lookup yields CDR1 MDHEN and CDR2 SYDVKM. Worth noting for this clonotype: Antigen unknown. A single base separates this from a much larger clone, so it may be a read error.

Unsorted libraries were generated from 2 million PBMCs held at -80 degrees C. The TCR was taken from a woman in her sixties or seventies with multiple sclerosis. This chain joins TRBV28 and TRBJ1-5; TRBD1 aligns across 7 bases. Sequencing was carried out using PBMCs. The chain's CDR3 is CASSPADRFQPKHF. CDR3 DNA sequence: TGTGCCAGCAGCCCTGCGGACAGGTTTCAGCCCAAGCATTTT. Complete variable domain (other parts from reference TRBV28 and TRBJ1-5): DVKVTQSSRYLVKRTGEKVFLECVQDMDHENMFWYRQDPGLGLRLIYFSYDVKMKEKGDIPEGYSVSREKKERFSLILESASTNQTSMYLCASSPADRFQPKHFGDGTRLSIL.